This TCR beta chain was sequenced in a study of Graves' ophthalmopathy and Graves' hyperthyroidism (dated by TCRdb to the late 2010s). The study in broad terms: Hyperthyroidism was considered stable if no progression to ophthalmopathy occurred within 18 months of follow-up. T-cell repertoires of thyroid tissue and blood were compared in about six hyperthyroidism patients. The study used TCR beta repertoire signatures to distinguish Graves' ophthalmopathy from Graves' hyperthyroidism and to predict progression to ophthalmopathy. In total, approximately 130 blood samples were TCR-sequenced: approximately 42 ophthalmopathy, around 75 hyperthyroidism and some 17 hyperthyroidism-to-ophthalmopathy patients. Following sampling, methimazole starting at 30 mg daily was administered to hyperthyroidism patients, and high-dose intravenous methylprednisolone was administered to ophthalmopathy patients. To explore V-J signatures that distinguish ophthalmopathy from hyperthyroidism, a discovery set of under 110 patients was enrolled, made up of under 50 with ophthalmopathy and 57 with stable hyperthyroidism. An independent validation cohort comprised around 20 hyperthyroidism patients and about 16 patients who later progressed from hyperthyroidism to ophthalmopathy. The investigation overall reported the following: In cross-validation, the 13-signature model distinguished ophthalmopathy from stable hyperthyroidism with approximately 88% sensitivity and 81.08% specificity, and in the test set the corresponding values were roughly 80% and 76%. Most expanded thyroid clonotypes with a frequency above 0.001 also appeared in blood, which suggests that blood repertoires may reflect the immune response in the thyroid. In validation, the model predicted ophthalmopathy progression with about 71% sensitivity and less than 80% specificity; some 13 predicted patients were CT-confirmed with GO in a median of about 6.1 months. Sample size was not predetermined statistically, and investigators were not blinded to group allocation.

Many counts were recorded for this clonotype. This clone's antigen is unknown. Base qualities are not at hand, and no much larger clone is one base apart. Clipping removes 1 base from V and 2 bases from J, with 13 as the unmatched junction base count. The CDR3 covers 18 residues, taking in both the cysteine and the phenylalanine. Kept here is only the CDR3 DNA, which spans 54 bases and is read in frame from base 1. The germline V gene provides CDR1 SGHTA and CDR2 FQGNSA. For repertoire sequencing, TCR beta CDR3 regions were amplified from RNA transcripts. The first round of RT-PCR was done with HTBI primers and the Qiagen OneStep RT-PCR kit, and was followed by a second round of multiplex PCR, then size selection and purification. Libraries were sequenced paired-end with 100 bp reads on an Illumina HiSeq2000. The paper's data handling went like this. SOAPnuke was used to process the reads, removing any read that contained adapters or uncalled bases, had a mean Phred below 15, or lacked an exact match to the constant primer or identifier. High-quality paired reads were merged with COPE v1.2.5. Clonotypes were defined as unique nucleotide sequences and were aligned to IMGT TRB V, D and J references using MiTCR v1.1. The analysis was limited to V-J combinations with a frequency above 0.0001, which together covered more than 98% of repertoires. For each V-J combination, a TCR clonal expansion and chaos score was defined as F50 clonal expansion divided by the chaos observed in the TCRdist matrix. Welch's t-statistics and random forest were used to reduce features to about a dozen V-J combinations, which were fed into a naive Bayes classifier. The Morisita-Horn index was used to measure how similar the thyroid and blood repertoires were. TCRdb reanalyzed the raw reads on its own, using fastp at Q25 for trimming and MiXCR for clone calling, and kept in-frame beta chains. Identical CDR3 proteins give one entry, which carries the most common genes and DNA. TCRdb, not the authors, supplied the V and J calls. The sample includes 450,000 to 600,000 distinct CDR3 sequences, with approximately 35% observed a single time. About 4.1% of the sample is taken by the ten largest.

The hyperthyroidism patients were 18 to 65 years old and newly diagnosed, with a disease duration of less than 2 months. Patients were excluded if they had other autoimmune diseases, uncontrolled infections, pregnancy or lactation. Diagnosis was based on clinical symptoms, serum thyroxine, TRAb, thyroid ultrasound and orbital computed tomography. Total RNA was extracted using Trizol reagent, and RNA quality was checked on an Agilent 2100 Bioanalyzer. The receptor's source is an adult man with Graves' hyperthyroidism. The sample comprised peripheral blood or thyroid tissue (not recorded which). The receptor chain draws on TRBV7-2 and TRBJ2-7, with 8 central nucleotides matching TRBD2. The CDR3 corresponds to CASSLGPLAGRVPYEQYF. The DNA sequence is TGTGCCAGCAGCTTAGGACCCTTAGCGGGGAGGGTGCCCTACGAGCAGTACTTC. With the portions outside the CDR3 filled from the reference TRBV7-2 and TRBJ2-7 genes, the complete variable region becomes GAGVSQSPSNKVTEKGKDVELRCDPISGHTALYWYRQSLGQGLEFLIYFQGNSAPDKSGLPSDRFSAERTGGSVSTLTIQRTQQEDSAVYLCASSLGPLAGRVPYEQYFGPGTRLTVT.